The next 24 T cell receptor beta chains were all read from a single sample in a study of cytomegalovirus exposure and HLA in healthy donors. The primer mix had 60 Vbeta and 13 Jbeta primers. Assay: immunoSEQ multiplex PCR; the TCRdb copy retains only in-frame clones and omits some. The sample lists more than 100,000 clones, approximately 87% seen once, with roughly 1.4% in the top ten. What was sequenced was PBMCs. Receptors originate from a man aged 35 to 55 in good health and CMV-seronegative.

This clone was seen more than once but under ten times. This chain uses TRBV5-5 with TRBJ1-1; 9 bases map to TRBD1. The CDR3 sequence is 14 residues long. Germline assignment: CDR1 SGHKS and CDR2 YYEKEE (reference sequence). The V gene end was trimmed by 0 bases and the J gene end by 10 bases; junction bases not matched to a gene: 7. CDR3 bases: TGTGCCAGCAGCTTGGGGGACAGGGATATGAGAGCTTTCTTT. Amino acid sequence: CASSLGDRDMRAFF.

This chain uses TRBV11-3 with TRBJ2-1; perhaps TRBD2 as D (5 bases). This CDR3 has 13 amino acids. V was clipped by 1 base and J by 6 bases, with 7 bases between them. Germline CDR1 and CDR2: SGHNT and YENEEA. DNA of the CDR3: TGTGCCAGCAGCTTAGGGCGGGCCAATGAGCAGTTCTTC. Translation gives CASSLGRANEQFF.

The V call is TRBV28, the J call TRBJ1-6; TRBD1 might be the D (5 bases). V was trimmed by 7 bases and J by 4 bases, leaving 23 bases between them. Germline lookup yields CDR1 MDHEN and CDR2 SYDVKM. The CDR3 runs 18 residues. DNA of the CDR3: TGTGCCAGCACCAAGCCGGGACTTACCCCGGGGTATAATTCACCCCTCCACTTT. Protein sequence: CASTKPGLTPGYNSPLHF.

J is TRBJ2-7 and V is TRBV27; TRBD1 matches at 8 bases. Germline lookup yields CDR1 MNHEY and CDR2 SMNVEV (reference sequence). CDR3 size: 14 residues. After removal of 5 bases from V and 4 bases from J, the junction contained 7 bases not matched to a gene. The CDR3 is CASSTSGTGYEQYF. The CDR3 bases are TGTGCCAGCAGTACCTCCGGGACAGGTTACGAGCAGTACTTC.

The chain recombines TRBV7-2 with TRBJ1-5, with TRBD1 matching over 7 bases. The CDR3 extends over 19 amino acids. Germline CDR1 reads SGHTA; CDR2 reads FQGNSA. The J segment lost 6 bases and the V segment lost 5 bases, leaving 22 bases of the junction unmatched. Here the CDR3 DNA reads TGTGCCAGCAGCCCACGATCCGTCGACAGGGCGGCGAAAATTCAGCCCCAGCATTTT. Encoded protein: CASSPRSVDRAAKIQPQHF.

The CDR3 spells CATTLATSNTGELFF. CDR3 DNA: TGTGCCACCACACTAGCGACTTCGAACACCGGGGAGCTGTTTTTT. V gene TRBV28 combines with J gene TRBJ2-2, with 7 bases matching TRBD2. J gave up 0 bases and V 10 bases, and 8 bases lay outside the gene matches. Germline V CDR1 and CDR2: MDHEN, SYDVKM. The CDR3 runs 15 residues.

The genes are TRBV4-1 and TRBJ2-7; no clear D. V was shortened by 0 bases and J by 3 bases, with 6 bases between the two germline ends. This CDR3 has 13 residues. From germline, CDR1 is MGHRA and CDR2 YSYEKL. CDR3 DNA sequence: TGCGCCAGCAGCCAAGAGGGCAGCTACGAGCAGTACTTC. It codes for CASSQEGSYEQYF.

This chain links TRBV7-9 with TRBJ2-7; 7 nucleotides match TRBD2. V dropped 3 bases and J dropped 7; count of bases not matched to a gene: 9. CDR1 SEHNR and CDR2 FQNEAQ come from the germline V gene (reference sequence). The CDR3 spans 14 residues. The CDR3 DNA is TGTGCCAGCAGCTTCCGGGACTATCCGGAGGAGCAGTACTTC. It yields the protein CASSFRDYPEEQYF.

The chain employs TRBV6-5 and TRBJ1-1; D might be TRBD1 (5 bases). With 6 bases removed from V and 8 bases from J, the gap between germline ends came to 22 bases. This CDR3 comprises 15 residues. Germline V gene sequence: CDR1 MNHEY, CDR2 SVGAGI. CDR3 DNA sequence: TGTGCCAGCAGGCCTCCTTCTGGAGGGACCGCCGAAGCTTTCTTT. Translated, it gives CASRPPSGGTAEAFF.

The rearrangement uses TRBV27 and TRBJ1-2; D unresolved. The germline gives CDR1 MNHEY, CDR2 SMNVEV (reference sequence). Trimming removed 3 bases at V and 0 bases at J, with 14 bases between. The CDR3 sequence is 16 residues long. The CDR3 nucleotides read TGTGCCAGCAGTTTCCGCCGCGGTGATACTAACTATGGCTACACCTTC. Translating it yields CASSFRRGDTNYGYTF.

The chain has TRBV13 and TRBJ2-5; TRBD1 is a possible D gene (6 bases). The ends were cut back, 5 bases at V and 11 bases at J, with 18 bases in the middle. Germline-derived CDR1 and CDR2 are PRHDT and FYEKMQ (reference sequence). This CDR3 is built from 13 residues. The CDR3 coding sequence is TGTGCCAGCAGCCCCGACAGGTTTGGGGAGCAGTACTTC. Protein sequence: CASSPDRFGEQYF. Using reference TRBV13 and TRBJ2-5 for the parts outside the CDR3, the full variable domain is AAGVIQSPRHLIKEKRETATLKCYPIPRHDTVYWYQQGPGQDPQFLISFYEKMQSDKGSIPDRFSAQQFSDYHSELNMSSLELGDSALYFCASSPDRFGEQYFGPGTRLLVL.

CDR3 residues: CASSPRTGGAETQYF. The CDR3 DNA follows: TGTGCCAGCTCACCACGCACAGGGGGCGCAGAGACCCAGTACTTC. This sequence joins TRBV18 and TRBJ2-5; the match to TRBD1 covers 9 bases. Germline V gene data show CDR1 as KGHSH and CDR2 as LQKENI. J lost 4 bases, V lost 1 base, and 4 bases had no gene match. The CDR3 length is 15 residues.

The V gene is TRBV2, the J gene TRBJ1-5; 7 nucleotides match TRBD1. CDR1 and CDR2 from the germline V gene are SNHLY and FYNNEI. This CDR3 region has 15 residues. V shed 1 base and J 2 bases; nucleotides not matched to a gene: 2. In DNA, the CDR3 is TGTGCCAGCAGTGAAGTAGGACAGGGCAATCAGCCCCAGCATTTT. It yields the protein CASSEVGQGNQPQHF.

This clone was counted once. This sequence joins TRBV7-2 and TRBJ2-2; 8 nucleotides match TRBD1. V shed 1 base and J 5 bases; nucleotides not matched to a gene: 0. The CDR3 sequence is 14 residues long. Germline V gene lookup returns CDR1 SGHTA and CDR2 FQGNSA. The CDR3 nucleotides read TGTGCCAGCAGCTTAGGGACAGGGACCGGGGAGCTGTTTTTT. Its translation is CASSLGTGTGELFF.

This sequence joins TRBV5-6 and TRBJ1-1; 7 bases match TRBD1. After removal of 3 bases from V and 1 base from J, the junction contained 0 bases not matched to a gene. Germline V gives CDR1 SGHDT, CDR2 YYEEEE. The CDR3 loop spans 13 amino acids. This CDR3 is CASSWDRNTEAFF. CDR3 DNA: TGTGCCAGCAGCTGGGACAGGAACACTGAAGCTTTCTTT.

The chain links TRBV5-1 to TRBJ1-4, with 9 nucleotides matching TRBD1. Trimming cost V 1 base and J 8 bases; bases outside gene matches: 6. The CDR3 runs 15 residues. From germline, CDR1 is SGHRS and CDR2 YFSETQ. CDR3: CASSLLGTGSEKLFF. DNA for the CDR3: TGCGCCAGCAGCTTGTTAGGGACAGGGAGCGAAAAACTGTTTTTT.

The chain employs TRBV4-1 and TRBJ1-2; TRBD1 agrees at 10 bases. CDR3 length equals 15 residues. The J segment lost 4 bases and the V segment lost 5 bases, leaving 7 bases of the junction unmatched. Germline lookup yields CDR1 MGHRA and CDR2 YSYEKL. In DNA form, the CDR3 reads TGCGCCAGCAGCTATTTGGGACAGGGGACCTATGGCTACACCTTC. The encoded protein is CASSYLGQGTYGYTF.

The chain carries TRBV2 and TRBJ1-2, with D perhaps matching TRBD1 (5 bases). Looked up from germline, CDR1 is SNHLY and CDR2 is FYNNEI. CDR3 size: 12 residues. Trimming cost V 9 bases and J 2 bases, with 10 bases left between them. The CDR3, as DNA: TGTGCCAGTAAACAGGTGAACTATGGCTACACCTTC. It yields the protein CASKQVNYGYTF.

The CDR3 nucleotides are TGTGCCAGCAGCCCCGCTGCCTATTACGAGCAGTACTTC. Encoded protein: CASSPAAYYEQYF. The chain carries TRBV7-9 and TRBJ2-7; no clear D gene. Germline assignment: CDR1 SEHNR and CDR2 FQNEAQ (reference sequence). The length of the CDR3 is 13 residues. V was pared by 5 bases and J by 4 bases, with 12 bases between. The whole variable domain, remainder taken from reference TRBV7-9 and TRBJ2-7, is DTGVSQNPRHKITKRGQNVTFRCDPISEHNRLYWYRQTLGQGPEFLTYFQNEAQLEKSRLLSDRFSAERPKGSFSTLEIQRTEQGDSAMYLCASSPAAYYEQYFGPGTRLTVT.

The count of this clone is one. The gene calls are TRBV30 and TRBJ2-7, with 7 bases matching TRBD2. V shed 0 bases, J shed 2 bases, and the junction held 1 base outside the gene matches. Germline V gene data show CDR1 as GTSNPN and CDR2 as SVGIG (reference sequence). The CDR3 totals 13 residues. The chain's CDR3 is CAWSVGTTYEQYF. The CDR3 nucleotides read TGTGCCTGGAGTGTGGGGACTACCTACGAGCAGTACTTC.

V usage is TRBV9 and J usage is TRBJ2-1; TRBD1 aligns across 7 bases. With V trimmed by 3 bases and J by 5 bases, 5 bases remained unmatched. Germline V gene data show CDR1 as SGDLS and CDR2 as YYNGEE. This CDR3 contains 14 residues. The CDR3 DNA reads as TGTGCCAGCAGCGAATGGGACAGAGACAATGAGCAGTTCTTC. This gives the protein CASSEWDRDNEQFF. Using reference TRBV9 and TRBJ2-1 for the parts outside the CDR3, the full variable domain is DSGVTQTPKHLITATGQRVTLRCSPRSGDLSVYWYQQSLDQGLQFLIQYYNGEERAKGNILERFSAQQFPDLHSELNLSSLELGDSALYFCASSEWDRDNEQFFGPGTRLTVL.

This chain joins TRBV7-9 and TRBJ2-5, with 9 positions matching TRBD1. CDR1 and CDR2 from the germline V gene are SEHNR and FQNEAQ (reference sequence). This CDR3 is 17 amino acids long. V lost 5 bases to trimming and J lost 4 bases; unmatched junction nucleotides: 14. The CDR3 DNA follows: TGTGCCAGCAGCCCTGATGGAGGGACAGGGAGGGGAGAGACCCAGTACTTC. It specifies CASSPDGGTGRGETQYF.

The rearrangement uses TRBV5-1 and TRBJ2-1; the D gene is possibly TRBD1 (5 bases). The CDR3 is 14 residues long. From germline, CDR1 is SGHRS and CDR2 YFSETQ. V was shortened by 0 bases and J by 10 bases, with 14 bases between the two germline ends. In nucleotides, the CDR3 is TGCGCCAGCAGCTTGGGGGCAGGGCGTGACGAGCAGTTCTTC. Residues: CASSLGAGRDEQFF.

The chain couples TRBV7-2 to TRBJ1-2, with a tentative D call TRBD1 (5 bases). V dropped 0 bases and J dropped 4 bases, with 6 bases sitting between them. This CDR3 contains 13 residues. Germline V gene data show CDR1 as SGHTA and CDR2 as FQGNSA. The CDR3 nucleotides read TGTGCCAGCAGCTTAGCGGGGGGCTATGGCTACACCTTC. Its protein is CASSLAGGYGYTF.